The 6 T cell receptor beta chains given below trace back to one sample, sequenced in a study of cytomegalovirus exposure and HLA in healthy donors. The protocol was immunoSEQ multiplex PCR, while the TCRdb copy is restricted to in-frame clones and leaves out a portion. This table has 130,000 to 150,000 clones, roughly 87% appearing once. The sample comprised PBMCs. The receptors here all came from a young man in good health and CMV-seropositive.

The rearrangement uses TRBV2 and TRBJ2-3, with D possibly being TRBD2 (6 bases). The V gene's germline CDR1 is SNHLY and CDR2 FYNNEI. With 6 bases removed from V and 2 bases from J, the gap between germline ends came to 12 bases. The CDR3 runs to 14 residues. The CDR3 spells CASREWTNTDTQYF. CDR3 in DNA: TGTGCCAGCAGGGAATGGACTAACACAGATACGCAGTATTTT.

The chain carries TRBV20-1 and TRBJ2-3; perhaps TRBD2 as D (6 bases). Germline CDR1 is DFQATT and CDR2 is SNEGSKA (reference sequence). Trimming removed 7 bases from V and 10 bases from J, with 15 bases in between. This CDR3 region has 11 residues. The CDR3 bases are TGCAGTGGATTTCAGGGAGGCGCGCAGTATTTT. Residues: CSGFQGGAQYF.

V usage is TRBV15 and J usage is TRBJ2-7; 11 nucleotides align to TRBD2. Germline V gives CDR1 LNHNV, CDR2 YYDKDF (reference sequence). The junction had 7 bases not matched to a gene; V was cut back by 5 bases and J by 4 bases. The CDR3 spans 15 residues. The CDR3 spells CATSASGTSGYEQYF. CDR3 coding DNA: TGTGCCACCAGCGCTTCGGGGACTAGCGGTTACGAGCAGTACTTC.

V and J are TRBV2 and TRBJ1-3; 7 bases fit TRBD1. CDR1 and CDR2 from the germline V gene are SNHLY and FYNNEI. The CDR3 runs 15 residues. J lost 7 bases, V lost 1 base, and 7 bases had no gene match. The CDR3 DNA sequence: TGTGCCAGCAGTGAAGACAGGGGAGGAGGGAACACCATATATTTT. Residues: CASSEDRGGGNTIYF.

V is TRBV30 and J is TRBJ1-1; maybe TRBD1 (6 bases). Germline CDR1 GTSNPN, CDR2 SVGIG (reference sequence). Trimming removed 3 bases from V and 5 bases from J, with 10 bases in between. The CDR3 runs 12 residues. The CDR3 is CAWSRGRTEAFF. For the CDR3, the DNA is TGTGCCTGGAGCAGGGGAAGGACTGAAGCTTTCTTT.

V and J are TRBV4-1 and TRBJ1-1; D gene ambiguous. Germline CDR1 is MGHRA and CDR2 is YSYEKL. The CDR3 spans 13 residues. The V and J ends lost 2 bases and 3 bases respectively, with 7 bases between them. The chain's CDR3 is CASSQRSYTEAFF. Written as DNA, the CDR3 is TGCGCCAGCAGCCAAAGGAGCTACACTGAAGCTTTCTTT.